These T cell receptor beta chains were read from a single sample in a study of PD-L1 blockade in urothelial cancer. Sequencing used immunoSEQ multiplex PCR; TCRdb keeps in-frame clones, though not all of them. The repertoire holds around 110,000 clones, with about 89% as singletons. Source: PBMCs, taken around atezolizumab (anti-PD-L1) treatment. These TCRs come from a man between 60 and 75 years old with urothelial cancer. The CDR3 runs from the conserved cysteine through the conserved F or W. D genes are given only for firm matches. The size entry is marked missing in some rows and otherwise reads once, few, many or a size class.

J | V | size | D | DNA | CDR3
TRBJ2-5 | TRBV28 | - | - | TGTGCCAGCAGTTCGGCCTCGCCGCGGGACCAAGAGACCCAGTACTTC | CASSSASPRDQETQYF
TRBJ2-7 | TRBV2 | - | TRBD2 | TGTGCCAGCAGGGCGGGGACTAGTTACTCCGAGCAGTACTTC | CASRAGTSYSEQYF
TRBJ1-5 | TRBV6-1 | once | TRBD1 | TGTGCCAGCAGTGAGGGACAGGGAGCGTATCAGCCCCAGCATTTT | CASSEGQGAYQPQHF
TRBJ2-5 | TRBV10-2 | - | - | TGCGCCAGCAGTGAGTCTGCAGGGAGGGAGACCCAGTACTTC | CASSESAGRETQYF
TRBJ1-2 | TRBV6-5 | - | TRBD1 | TGTGCCAGCAGCCGGACAGGGAGTAACTATGGCTACACCTTC | CASSRTGSNYGYTF
TRBJ2-2 | TRBV5-6 | - | TRBD2 | TGTGCCAGCAGCCCCATAAAACGGACTAGAGCGAACACCGGGGAGCTGTTTTTT | CASSPIKRTRANTGELFF
TRBJ2-4 | TRBV28 | - | - | TGTGCCAGCAGTTCACAAGAGGTAAACATTCAGTACTTC | CASSSQEVNIQYF
TRBJ2-7 | TRBV6-5 | - | TRBD2 | TGTGCCAGCAGTTACTCCTTAAGACTAGCGGGAGCCGAGCAGTACTTC | CASSYSLRLAGAEQYF
TRBJ2-3 | TRBV11-3 | once | TRBD1 | TGTGCCAGCAGCCGGACAGGGGGCACAGATACGCAGTATTTT | CASSRTGGTDTQYF
TRBJ2-1 | TRBV11-1 | - | TRBD1 | TGTGCCAGCAGCTCGGACAGGGGTCCCTACAATGAGCAGTTCTTC | CASSSDRGPYNEQFF
TRBJ2-2 | TRBV4-1 | - | TRBD1 | TGCGCCAGCAGCCAAGATTCGGACAGGGGGCTTTACACCGGGGAGCTGTTTTTT | CASSQDSDRGLYTGELFF
TRBJ1-2 | TRBV6-6 | - | TRBD1 | TGTGCCAGCAGTCCCCCTCCCGGGACAGGGAGGGGCTACACCTTC | CASSPPPGTGRGYTF
TRBJ2-3 | TRBV7-2 | - | - | TGTGCCAGCAGCTTACAGGGGGGAGCCCCCTCGAGCACAGATACGCAGTATTTT | CASSLQGGAPSSTDTQYF
TRBJ1-1 | TRBV9 | - | TRBD1 | TGTGCCAGCAGCGCAGGGACAGACACTGAAGCTTTCTTT | CASSAGTDTEAFF
TRBJ2-4 | TRBV10-3 | - | - | TGTGCCATCAGCCCGGGGTCCTCCGGGTCCAAAAACATTCAGTACTTC | CAISPGSSGSKNIQYF
TRBJ1-2 | TRBV9 | - | TRBD1 | TGTGCCAGCAGCTCAGGGGGGACAGGTCCATACTATGGCTACACCTTC | CASSSGGTGPYYGYTF